Presented here are 29 T cell receptor beta chains from one specimen sequenced in a study of OX40 agonist ivuxolimab in advanced cancers. Library creation used the immunoSEQ multiplex PCR assay. TCRdb holds this immuneACCESS table with in-frame rearrangements only. Some clones are missing; in checked studies, unresolved V genes explain under half, and the rest has no known cause. The sample includes more than 100,000 clones, with roughly nine tenths observed a single time. 0.55% to 0.7% of the sample belongs to the ten largest clones. This specimen consisted of CD4+ or CD8+ T cells sorted from blood, obtained in a trial of the OX40 agonist ivuxolimab. All receptors come from an adult with an advanced solid tumor such as melanoma, head and neck, liver or kidney cancer.

This rearrangement joins TRBV7-3 to TRBJ2-1; the match to TRBD1 covers 8 bases. Germline CDR1 is SGHTA and CDR2 is FQGTGA. Trimming cost V 6 bases and J 7 bases; bases outside gene matches: 5. This CDR3 is 13 amino acids long. CDR3 nucleotides: TGTGCCAGCAGTGACAGGGGTCGAAATGAGCAGTTCTTC. Amino acids: CASSDRGRNEQFF.

A word on this clone: Other DNA sequences in the sample encode the same CDR3. V is TRBV2 and J is TRBJ2-5; D is unclear. There are 11 residues in the CDR3. Germline values: CDR1 SNHLY, CDR2 FYNNEI. Trimming removed 5 bases at V and 2 bases at J, with 3 bases between. In nucleotides, the CDR3 is TGTGCCAGCAGTCTTCAAGAGACCCAGTACTTC. Its translation is CASSLQETQYF.

This rearrangement joins TRBV28 to TRBJ1-2; 10 nucleotides agree with TRBD1. CDR1 is MDHEN and CDR2 is SYDVKM in the germline V gene. The V gene end was trimmed by 6 bases and the J gene end by 8 bases; junction bases not matched to a gene: 6. This CDR3 is built from 13 residues. CDR3 nucleotides: TGTGCCAGCAGCCAGGACAGGGGGGTAGGCTACACCTTC. As protein: CASSQDRGVGYTF.

CDR3 in DNA: TGTGCCAGCAGCTTCATCGACAGGGACGAGCAGTACTTC. Residues: CASSFIDRDEQYF. This chain joins TRBV7-2 and TRBJ2-7; 7 bases line up with TRBD1. V was pared by 3 bases and J by 5 bases, with 4 bases of the junction left unmatched. CDR1 is SGHTA, CDR2 FQGNSA, per germline. The CDR3 runs to 13 residues.

The chain employs TRBV7-9 and TRBJ2-3; D assignment may be TRBD1 or TRBD2 (5 bases each). Trimming removed 3 bases from V and 1 base from J, with 8 bases in between. Germline lookup yields CDR1 SEHNR and CDR2 FQNEAQ (reference sequence). The CDR3 covers 14 residues. Here the CDR3 DNA reads TGTGCCAGCAGCTTCCAGGGAGGCACAGATACGCAGTATTTT. Its translation is CASSFQGGTDTQYF.

The gene calls are TRBV2 and TRBJ1-6; the D gene is possibly TRBD1 (5 bases). The CDR3 consists of 14 residues. From germline, CDR1 is SNHLY and CDR2 FYNNEI. Deletions cut 6 bases from V and 7 bases from J, with 13 bases between. CDR3: CASRVAGGNSPLHF. The CDR3 coding sequence is TGTGCCAGCAGAGTGGCGGGGGGGAATTCACCCCTCCACTTT.

V gene TRBV27 combines with J gene TRBJ2-7; 7 bases align to TRBD2. Germline V gives CDR1 MNHEY, CDR2 SMNVEV (reference sequence). V lost 6 bases, J lost 4 bases, and 6 bases stayed unmatched. The CDR3 has 13 residues. The CDR3 nucleotides are TGTGCCAGCAGACGGACTAGTGCGTACGAGCAGTACTTC. Its translation: CASRRTSAYEQYF.

The rearrangement uses TRBV19 and TRBJ2-1; D may be TRBD1 (6 bases). The ends were cut back, 2 bases at V and 7 bases at J, with 15 bases in the middle. The CDR3 contains 15 residues. Germline V gives CDR1 LNHDA, CDR2 SQIVND (reference sequence). The CDR3 here is CASSISTGSGNEQFF. The CDR3 coding sequence is TGTGCCAGTAGTATAAGTACAGGGTCGGGTAATGAGCAGTTCTTC. Complete variable domain (other parts from reference TRBV19 and TRBJ2-1): DGGITQSPKYLFRKEGQNVTLSCEQNLNHDAMYWYRQDPGQGLRLIYYSQIVNDFQKGDIAEGYSVSREKKESFPLTVTSAQKNPTAFYLCASSISTGSGNEQFFGPGTRLTVL.

This rearrangement joins TRBV4-3 to TRBJ1-1, with a weak D call TRBD1 (6 bases). Trimming left V 8 bases short and J 0 bases short, with 16 bases between. The CDR3 sequence is 15 residues long. The germline V gene has CDR1 LGHNA and CDR2 YSLEER. The CDR3 bases are TGCGCCAGCTGTGGGGGCCCACCGATGAACACTGAAGCTTTCTTT. Its protein is CASCGGPPMNTEAFF.

The rearrangement joins TRBV7-2 to TRBJ2-5; D remains ambiguous. Trimming removed 5 bases from V and 0 bases from J, with 10 bases in between. This CDR3 has 14 residues. Per germline, CDR1 SGHTA and CDR2 FQGNSA. The CDR3 region is CASSPSRNQETQYF. Here the CDR3 DNA reads TGTGCCAGCAGCCCCAGTAGAAACCAAGAGACCCAGTACTTC.

The V gene is TRBV28, the J gene TRBJ2-1; possible D gene TRBD2, 5 bases. The germline V gene has CDR1 MDHEN and CDR2 SYDVKM. CDR3 length equals 15 residues. Trimming removed 4 bases at V and 6 bases at J, with 16 bases between. The CDR3 sequence: CASSSALTILNEQFF. The CDR3 DNA sequence: TGTGCCAGCAGTTCCGCCCTGACTATCCTCAATGAGCAGTTCTTC.

The rearrangement joins TRBV5-4 to TRBJ2-7; 10 nucleotides align to TRBD2. V lost 4 bases, J lost 0 bases, and 10 bases stayed unmatched. The CDR3 spans 17 residues. Germline V gene data show CDR1 as SGHNT and CDR2 as YYREEE (reference sequence). The CDR3 here is CASSPDSGGFTSYEQYF. The CDR3 bases are TGTGCCAGCAGCCCGGATAGCGGGGGGTTCACCTCCTACGAGCAGTACTTC.

This chain uses TRBV6-1 with TRBJ1-4; possible D gene TRBD1, 5 bases. V shed 8 bases and J shed 4 bases, with 17 bases lying between them. Germline V gene lookup returns CDR1 MNHNS and CDR2 SASEGT. This CDR3 is built from 15 residues. CDR3 residues: CASSGQAAFNEKLFF. The DNA of the CDR3 is TGTGCCAGCTCGGGGCAGGCGGCCTTTAATGAAAAACTGTTTTTT.

This clone was observed a few times. Other DNA sequences in the same sample also yield this CDR3. V is TRBV30 and J is TRBJ1-5, with D tentatively TRBD1 (5 bases). The CDR3 is 13 amino acids. CDR1 GTSNPN and CDR2 SVGIG come from the germline V gene (reference sequence). Trimming took 1 base from V and 5 from J, leaving 9 bases between them. CDR3 bases: TGTGCCTGGAGTGCTACGGGGGATCAGCCCCAGCATTTT. Translated, it gives CAWSATGDQPQHF.

The V call is TRBV5-8, the J call TRBJ1-6; D possibly corresponds to TRBD1 (5 bases). V was clipped by 4 bases and J by 9 bases, with 14 bases between them. CDR1 is SGHTS and CDR2 is YDEGEE in the germline V gene. CDR3 length: 14 residues. This chain's CDR3 is CASSLGTAFSPLHF. Written as DNA, the CDR3 is TGTGCCAGCAGCCTCGGGACGGCGTTTTCACCCCTCCACTTT.

This clone was seen a single time. This chain uses TRBV27 with TRBJ1-2; TRBD1 matches 9 bases. Trimming cost V 6 bases and J 6 bases; bases outside gene matches: 8. The germline CDR1 and CDR2 sequences are MNHEY and SMNVEV (reference sequence). CDR3 length: 14 residues. The chain's CDR3 is CASSLGGTGHGYTF. DNA of the CDR3: TGTGCCAGCAGCCTGGGAGGGACAGGGCATGGCTACACCTTC.

The chain is built from TRBV7-9 and TRBJ1-1; no reliable D call. The CDR3 loop spans 13 amino acids. V lost 6 bases and J lost 3, with 11 bases in between. Germline CDR1 and CDR2: SEHNR and FQNEAQ (reference sequence). Here the CDR3 reads CASSVATYTEAFF. CDR3 coding DNA: TGTGCCAGCAGTGTCGCCACTTACACTGAAGCTTTCTTT.

This clone was counted a few times. V is TRBV7-2 and J is TRBJ1-2; 10 bases fit TRBD1. This CDR3 comprises 16 residues. The germline gives CDR1 SGHTA, CDR2 FQGNSA. The trim removed 1 base at V and 3 bases at J, leaving 5 bases unmatched. The CDR3 sequence: CASSLVPTGGDYGYTF. Here the CDR3 DNA reads TGTGCCAGCAGCTTAGTCCCGACAGGGGGCGACTATGGCTACACCTTC.

J is TRBJ2-5 and V is TRBV7-9, with TRBD1 matching 7 bases. The CDR3 has 14 amino acids. The ends lost 3 bases at V and 4 bases at J; junction bases unmatched: 5. Germline V gene data show CDR1 as SEHNR and CDR2 as FQNEAQ (reference sequence). CDR3 region: CASSFQGVGETQYF. The CDR3 DNA is TGTGCCAGCAGCTTCCAGGGGGTAGGAGAGACCCAGTACTTC.

The V and J genes are TRBV6-5 and TRBJ2-7; D may be TRBD1 (6 bases). The CDR3 is 13 amino acids. Between the trimmed V and J ends, which lost 6 bases and 2 bases, there was a span of 11 bases. From germline, CDR1 is MNHEY and CDR2 SVGAGI. CDR3: CASSSTGTYEQYF. DNA for the CDR3: TGTGCCAGCAGCTCCACAGGGACCTACGAGCAGTACTTC.

This chain links TRBV7-6 with TRBJ1-3, with a weak D call TRBD1 (5 bases). With 2 bases removed from V and 2 bases from J, the gap between germline ends came to 7 bases. Germline V CDR1 and CDR2: SGHVS, FNYEAQ. The CDR3 totals 14 residues. The CDR3 is CASSLQGPGNTIYF. Here the CDR3 DNA reads TGTGCCAGCAGCTTACAGGGCCCTGGAAACACCATATATTTT.

This clone has only a few counts. V usage is TRBV18 and J usage is TRBJ2-2; D remains ambiguous. Germline V gene data show CDR1 as KGHSH and CDR2 as LQKENI. The CDR3 has 13 amino acids. V lost 6 bases to trimming and J lost 1 base, with 6 bases between them. The CDR3 nucleotides are TGTGCCAGCTCGGATGGGAACACCGGGGAGCTGTTTTTT. It is translated as CASSDGNTGELFF.

The V gene is TRBV7-8, the J gene TRBJ2-2; unclear D gene. Germline values: CDR1 SGHVS, CDR2 FQNEAQ. The CDR3 sequence is 15 residues long. Between the trimmed V and J ends, which lost 2 bases and 0 bases, there was a span of 7 bases. The DNA of the CDR3 is TGTGCCAGCAGCTTAATGGCGGCGAACACCGGGGAGCTGTTTTTT. This codes for CASSLMAANTGELFF.

The chain is built from TRBV5-1 and TRBJ1-3, with D possibly being TRBD1 (6 bases). CDR1 and CDR2 from the germline V gene are SGHRS and YFSETQ. The germline V and J ends were trimmed by 0 bases and 0 bases, with 10 bases remaining between them. This CDR3 has 16 amino acids. The CDR3 region has the DNA TGCGCCAGCAGCTTGGCCGAACAGGGCTCTGGAAACACCATATATTTT. Translating gives CASSLAEQGSGNTIYF.

This chain connects TRBV15 to TRBJ2-7; 8 positions match TRBD2. This CDR3 spans 14 amino acids. V was pared by 0 bases and J by 8 bases, with 6 bases of the junction left unmatched. Germline-derived CDR1 and CDR2 are LNHNV and YYDKDF (reference sequence). Here the CDR3 DNA reads TGTGCCACCAGCAGAGAAGCGGGGGACGCGAAGCAGTACTTC. Translating gives CATSREAGDAKQYF.

The chain couples TRBV5-6 to TRBJ1-2, with no clear D. The V gene's germline CDR1 is SGHDT and CDR2 YYEEEE. Trimming stripped 2 bases from V and 8 bases from J, with 16 bases between. This CDR3 has 14 residues. The CDR3 sequence is CASSFSRSAQGYTF. The CDR3 DNA reads as TGTGCCAGCAGCTTCTCCAGGTCGGCGCAAGGCTACACCTTC.

This CDR3 reads CASSQGAGEQYF. CDR3 DNA sequence: TGTGCCAGCAGCCAGGGGGCGGGTGAGCAGTACTTC. The chain combines TRBV6-5 with TRBJ2-7; 8 bases fit TRBD1. The V gene's germline CDR1 is MNHEY and CDR2 SVGAGI. This CDR3 has 12 residues. J was trimmed by 7 bases and V by 6 bases; bases with no gene match: 5.

Points on this clone: The junction departs from the called germline gene at one end, perhaps through a read error. The chain has TRBV7-7 and TRBJ2-5, with a tentative D call TRBD2 (5 bases). The length of the CDR3 is 15 residues. Germline values: CDR1 SSHAT, CDR2 FNYEAQ (reference sequence). The CDR3 nucleotides read TGTGCTAGCAGCTTAGCGATTGGGCCCCAAGAGACCCAGTACTTC. Protein: CASSLAIGPQETQYF.

This clone was seen a few times. The chain links TRBV13 to TRBJ2-2, with 8 bases matching TRBD2. The germline gives CDR1 PRHDT, CDR2 FYEKMQ (reference sequence). The V gene end was trimmed by 8 bases and the J gene end by 4 bases; junction bases not matched to a gene: 6. The CDR3 contains 14 residues. The CDR3 sequence is CASGSGGGTGELFF. CDR3 coding DNA: TGTGCCAGCGGCAGCGGGGGCGGCACCGGGGAGCTGTTTTTT.